The present TCR beta chain was sequenced within a study of OX40 agonist ivuxolimab in advanced cancers. On the study more broadly: With a range of roughly 23 to 85, age averaged about 58 years, and 75% to 90% were male. General study findings and limits: The work left the antigen specificity of expanded peripheral T cells undetermined. Averaged across samples, CD8+ T cells carried more expanded clones than CD4+ did.

Data came from immunoSEQ multiplex PCR; TCRdb stores just in-frame clones and leaves some out. The table lists 20,000 to 30,000 clones, 80% to 90% of them singletons, with about 15% in the top ten. Autoimmune disease history or systemic immunosuppression disqualified patients. To note about this clone: Antigen specificity is unknown.

Germline values: CDR1 MGHRA, CDR2 YSYEKL. This CDR3 has 15 residues. V shed 1 base and J shed 4 bases, with 11 bases lying between them. The clonotype comes from an adult with an advanced solid tumor such as melanoma, head and neck, liver or kidney cancer. The V call is TRBV4-1, the J call TRBJ1-5, with D maybe TRBD1 (6 bases). The material sequenced was CD4+ or CD8+ T cells sorted from blood, taken in a trial of the OX40 agonist ivuxolimab. The CDR3 loop reads CASSQGRGGNQPQHF. CDR3 DNA: TGCGCCAGCAGCCAAGGGAGGGGGGGAAATCAGCCCCAGCATTTT.